This T cell receptor (beta chain) came from a study of blood T cell repertoires in COVID-19. The count of this clone is one. Enrollees, roughly 18 to 90 years old, lived in roughly 24 US areas. Membership in each cohort depended on participant-reported clinical history. Germline CDR1 is SNHLY and CDR2 is FYNNEI. This CDR3 comprises 12 residues. V was shortened by 4 bases and J by 5 bases, with 8 bases between the two germline ends. How the authors handled the data: Scientists estimated how many nucleated cells there were by amplifying reference gene primers. Sequencing used immunoSEQ multiplex PCR; TCRdb keeps in-frame clones, though not all of them. V and J calls plus clone size are reproduced from that table; the DNA served to infer D and trimming. The data show about 260,000 clones, about nine tenths seen once.

Material: PBMCs or T cells enriched from blood (not recorded which). The chain uses TRBV2 and TRBJ1-1, with D unclear. This TCR derives from a woman aged 40 to 50 with acute COVID-19. The CDR3 loop is CASSVGYTEAFF. The CDR3 DNA is TGTGCCAGCAGTGTCGGGTATACTGAAGCTTTCTTT.